The next 3 T cell receptor beta chains were all read from a single sample in a study of T-cell reconstitution after alpha-beta-depleted transplantation in children. A TCRbeta library incorporating unique molecular identifiers was prepared. TCRdb re-analysed the PCR reads in MiXCR, keeping a single row per CDR3 protein. The table has around 50,000 distinct CDR3 sequences, approximately 52% seen once. Sequencing used peripheral blood, obtained before TCRalphabeta/CD19-depleted stem cell transplant. Receptors originate from a boy under two years old with SCID, due to receive a stem cell transplant.

The V and J genes are TRBV5-4 and TRBJ1-1; 8 nucleotides align to TRBD1. Germline V gives CDR1 SGHNT, CDR2 YYREEE (reference sequence). After removal of 3 bases from V and 5 bases from J, the junction contained 6 bases not matched to a gene. This CDR3 has 14 residues. Here the CDR3 reads CASSYRTGKTEAFF. The CDR3 region has the DNA TGTGCCAGCAGCTACCGGACAGGGAAAACTGAAGCTTTCTTT.

In this sample, this clonotype turned up many times. V usage is TRBV20-1 and J usage is TRBJ1-1, with D hard to call. CDR3 size: 16 residues. Looked up from germline, CDR1 is DFQATT and CDR2 is SNEGSKA (reference sequence). V lost 3 bases and J lost 3, with 20 bases in between. The CDR3 region has the DNA TGCAGTGCTAGCTTAGAGAAACGAGCATCGGACACTGAAGCTTTCTTT. As protein: CSASLEKRASDTEAFF.

This chain joins TRBV5-6 and TRBJ2-5; no clear D. The V gene lost 4 bases and the J gene lost 0 bases, with 7 bases spanning the gap. The germline V gene encodes CDR1 SGHDT and CDR2 YYEEEE. This CDR3 is built from 13 residues. The chain's CDR3 is CASSRLDQETQYF. Here the CDR3 DNA reads TGTGCCAGCAGCCGACTCGACCAAGAGACCCAGTACTTC.